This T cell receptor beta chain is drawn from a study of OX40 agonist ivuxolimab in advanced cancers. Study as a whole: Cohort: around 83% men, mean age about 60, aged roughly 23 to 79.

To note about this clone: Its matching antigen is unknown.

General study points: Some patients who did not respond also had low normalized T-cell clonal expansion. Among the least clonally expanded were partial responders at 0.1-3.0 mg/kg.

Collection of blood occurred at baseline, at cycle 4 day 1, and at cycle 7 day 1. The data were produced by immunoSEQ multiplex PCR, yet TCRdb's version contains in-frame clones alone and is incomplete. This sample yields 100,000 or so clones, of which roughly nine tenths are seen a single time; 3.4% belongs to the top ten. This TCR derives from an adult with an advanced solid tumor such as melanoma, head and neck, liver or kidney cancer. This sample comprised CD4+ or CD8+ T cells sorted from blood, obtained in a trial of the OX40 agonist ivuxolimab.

The CDR3 DNA reads TGTGCCAGCAGTCCTATCCCCGACAGCGGACCAGATGAAAAACTGTTTTTT. Its protein is CASSPIPDSGPDEKLFF. The genes are TRBV27 and TRBJ1-4, with D perhaps matching TRBD1 (5 bases). The germline V gene encodes CDR1 MNHEY and CDR2 SMNVEV (reference sequence). This CDR3 is built from 17 residues. The V and J ends lost 5 bases and 6 bases respectively, with 22 bases between them.